This paragraph reports one TCR beta chain. Its antigen remains unidentified. This entry is derived from a study of cytomegalovirus exposure and HLA in healthy donors. Study-level findings and limits: Diagnosis of cytomegalovirus status made by the classifier reportedly showed high specificity and sensitivity. Cytomegalovirus association was assigned to about 150 TCR beta chains.

Germline V gene sequence: CDR1 SGDLS, CDR2 YYNGEE. The ends were cut back, 4 bases at V and 3 bases at J, with 13 bases in the middle. The CDR3 sequence is 15 residues long. These donors were members of the roughly 120-subject validation cohort, a group separate from the approximately 620-subject first cohort. Only in-frame clones appear in the TCRdb table, and some are missing; sequencing was by immunoSEQ multiplex PCR. The table includes tens of thousands of clones, approximately 90% detected once. Sequencing used PBMCs. The chain recombines TRBV9 with TRBJ2-2; a weak D match, TRBD1 (6 bases). This clonotype originated in a woman aged 18-30 years in good health and CMV-seropositive. The CDR3 sequence is CASSPRDIYTGELFF. For the CDR3, the DNA is TGTGCCAGCAGCCCCCGGGACATCTACACCGGGGAGCTGTTTTTT.